These T cell receptor beta chains were read from a single sample in a study of control samples from healthy donors and cancer patients. Assay used: immunoSEQ multiplex PCR; TCRdb lists only in-frame clones, some missing. The table records about 130,000 clones, more than 70% of them present only once. Sequencing input: blood. The receptors here all came from a man aged 50 or older in good health. The CDR3 runs from the conserved cysteine through the conserved F or W.

V: TRBV19
J: TRBJ2-2
CDR3: CASRWGANTGELFF

V: TRBV2
J: TRBJ1-1
CDR3: CASRALNTEAFF

V: TRBV5-1
J: TRBJ1-1
CDR3: CASSLQGMNTEAFF

V: TRBV6-5
J: TRBJ2-1
CDR3: CASSRVFLDEQFF

V: TRBV3-1/TRBV3-2
J: TRBJ1-3
CDR3: CASSHQGSSGNTIYF

V: TRBV27
J: TRBJ1-5
CDR3: CASSGQLYQPQHF

V: TRBV5-1
J: TRBJ1-2
CDR3: CASSARDYNYGYTF

V: TRBV19
J: TRBJ1-4
CDR3: CASSARASTNEKLFF

V: TRBV5-1
J: TRBJ2-5
CDR3: CASSSTPTRGSRVTQYF

V: TRBV11-2
J: TRBJ2-3
CDR3: CASSHVGDSTDTQYF

V: TRBV4-1
J: TRBJ2-1
CDR3: CASSQYDIGTGVVEQFF

V: TRBV29-1
J: TRBJ1-2
CDR3: CSVRLVPGPESKEGSGYTF

V: TRBV15
J: TRBJ1-2
CDR3: CATSSTFGDNGYTF

V: TRBV12-3/TRBV12-4
J: TRBJ2-7
CDR3: CASSLGYEQYF

V: TRBV23-1
J: TRBJ1-6
CDR3: CASSPNTFPDRVNSPLHF

V: TRBV11-2
J: TRBJ2-2
CDR3: CASSSYSGATGELFF

V: TRBV5-4
J: TRBJ2-7
CDR3: CASSIGLADKNYEQYF

V: TRBV10-3
J: TRBJ1-5
CDR3: CAISNEGRGLKPQHF

V: TRBV5-1
J: TRBJ1-2
CDR3: CASSLAAGGVSGYTF

V: TRBV7-8
J: TRBJ1-6
CDR3: CASSLGPADSPLHF

V: TRBV12-3/TRBV12-4
J: TRBJ1-2
CDR3: CASSPRKESGYTF

V: TRBV9
J: TRBJ2-2
CDR3: CASSPSRDRGPGELFF

V: TRBV15
J: TRBJ1-2
CDR3: CATSRDLGFYGYTF

V: TRBV27
J: TRBJ2-7
CDR3: CASSLLAGGEQYF

V: TRBV4-1
J: TRBJ2-7
CDR3: CASSQGGYEQYF

V: TRBV5-1
J: TRBJ1-2
CDR3: CASSLWEIRENYGYTF

V: TRBV11-2
J: TRBJ2-3
CDR3: CASSRRTSGGRNTDTQYF

V: TRBV6-1
J: TRBJ2-2
CDR3: CASSELSYTGELFF

V: TRBV7-8
J: TRBJ2-7
CDR3: CASSLAITPYEQYF

V: TRBV6-5
J: TRBJ2-3
CDR3: CASSYRSPPNTDTQYF

V: TRBV6-5
J: TRBJ2-5
CDR3: CASSYDRGGETQYF

V: TRBV28
J: TRBJ1-2
CDR3: CASSASGTGKNYGYTF

V: TRBV5-1
J: TRBJ1-2
CDR3: CASRPGQGGGYTF

V: TRBV27
J: TRBJ1-5
CDR3: CASSLSWGGNQPQHF

V: TRBV3-1/TRBV3-2
J: TRBJ2-7
CDR3: CASSLRGTELYEQYF

V: TRBV5-4
J: TRBJ1-1
CDR3: CASSRGQGAAFF

V: TRBV28
J: TRBJ1-1
CDR3: CASSRGGANTEAFF

V: TRBV10-1
J: TRBJ2-7
CDR3: CASSESPGHTYYEQYF

V: TRBV7-8
J: TRBJ2-1
CDR3: CASSPLVRGQAYNEQFF

V: TRBV28
J: TRBJ2-3
CDR3: CASSFNLGRGLDTQYF

V: TRBV10-3
J: TRBJ2-3
CDR3: CATGTTSTDTQYF

V: TRBV18
J: TRBJ1-6
CDR3: CASSPYGTSSYNSPLHF